What follows are 15 T cell receptor beta chains derived from one specimen sequenced in a study of lymphopenia after photon versus proton radiotherapy. The protocol was immunoSEQ multiplex PCR, while the TCRdb copy is restricted to in-frame clones and leaves out a portion. In the table there are more than 15,000 clones, 90% to 95% of which are singletons. Sequencing was performed on peripheral blood, taken from a patient treated with photon-based radiotherapy. These receptors all come from a man in his 60s with pancreatic cancer.

CDR3 protein: CASSQGAGRETQYF. The CDR3 DNA sequence: TGTGCCAGCAGCCAAGGAGCAGGGAGGGAGACCCAGTACTTC. V usage is TRBV4-2 and J usage is TRBJ2-5; TRBD2 is a possible D gene (6 bases). Trimming cost V 1 base and J 5 bases, with 11 bases left between them. The germline CDR1 and CDR2 sequences are LGHNA and YNFKEQ. The CDR3 consists of 14 residues.

This sequence joins TRBV19 and TRBJ2-3, with D tentatively TRBD1 or TRBD2 (5 bases each). The length of the CDR3 is 15 residues. The V gene's germline CDR1 is LNHDA and CDR2 SQIVND (reference sequence). Trimming left V 5 bases short and J 1 base short, with 13 bases between. CDR3 protein: CASSAGWGRTDTQYF. The CDR3 DNA follows: TGTGCCAGTAGTGCCGGGTGGGGACGCACAGATACGCAGTATTTT.

The chain recombines TRBV7-2 with TRBJ2-5, with D tentatively TRBD1 (6 bases). Germline V gene data show CDR1 as SGHTA and CDR2 as FQGNSA. The V end was cut by 0 bases, the J end by 4 bases, with 9 bases between. This CDR3 is built from 14 residues. This chain's CDR3 is CASSLAGRGETQYF. The CDR3 DNA is TGTGCCAGCAGCTTAGCGGGCAGGGGAGAGACCCAGTACTTC.

Written as DNA, the CDR3 is TGTGCCTGGAGTGTGCTCCACAATGAGCAGTTCTTC. Amino acid sequence: CAWSVLHNEQFF. The chain uses TRBV30 and TRBJ2-1; D not resolved. Germline V lookup: CDR1 GTSNPN, CDR2 SVGIG (reference sequence). The CDR3 runs to 12 residues. The V end was cut by 0 bases, the J end by 5 bases, with 5 bases between.

This sequence joins TRBV11-3 and TRBJ2-3; 13 bases agree with TRBD2. Germline values: CDR1 SGHNT, CDR2 YENEEA. Trimming cost V 5 bases and J 0 bases; bases outside gene matches: 8. This CDR3 contains 18 residues. Here the CDR3 reads CASSGGLAGATSTDTQYF. In nucleotides, the CDR3 is TGTGCCAGCAGCGGAGGACTAGCGGGAGCCACTAGCACAGATACGCAGTATTTT.

This chain's CDR3 is CATQPGDSYEQFF. The CDR3 nucleotides are TGTGCCACCCAGCCCGGGGACAGCTATGAGCAGTTCTTC. The rearrangement joins TRBV15 to TRBJ2-1; 7 bases fit TRBD1. Germline values: CDR1 LNHNV, CDR2 YYDKDF (reference sequence). This CDR3 comprises 13 residues. Germline trimming cut 8 bases from V and 8 bases from J; bases unmatched to any gene: 9.

This chain joins TRBV6-6 and TRBJ1-1; perhaps TRBD1 as D (6 bases). The CDR3 length is 13 residues. Germline CDR1 and CDR2: MNHNY and SVGAGI (reference sequence). V lost 2 bases to trimming and J lost 6 bases, with 10 bases between them. In DNA, the CDR3 is TGTGCCAGCAGTTACGGGGGGCAGGCTGAAGCTTTCTTT. The encoded protein is CASSYGGQAEAFF.

The chain is built from TRBV4-3 and TRBJ2-1; TRBD1 or TRBD2 may be the D gene (5 bases each). The V gene lost 3 bases and the J gene lost 5 bases, with 14 bases spanning the gap. This CDR3 comprises 15 residues. The germline gives CDR1 LGHNA, CDR2 YSLEER. Here the CDR3 reads CASSQGRGANNEQFF. The CDR3 DNA reads as TGCGCCAGCAGCCAGGGTCGAGGGGCCAACAATGAGCAGTTCTTC.

This clone was seen once. This rearrangement joins TRBV19 to TRBJ1-1; D is ambiguous. Germline V gene data show CDR1 as LNHDA and CDR2 as SQIVND (reference sequence). The CDR3 sequence is 15 residues long. V was shortened by 2 bases and J by 1 base, with 11 bases between the two germline ends. The CDR3, as DNA: TGTGCCAGTAGTATAAGGTCGGTAGAGAACACTGAAGCTTTCTTT. As protein: CASSIRSVENTEAFF.

The J gene is TRBJ2-5, the V gene TRBV25-1; 13 nucleotides align to TRBD2. The germline gives CDR1 MGHDK, CDR2 SYGVNS. This CDR3 is 14 amino acids long. Trimming cost V 10 bases and J 1 base; bases outside gene matches: 3. CDR3 loop: CATGLAGVQETQYF. CDR3 coding DNA: TGTGCCACCGGACTAGCGGGGGTCCAAGAGACCCAGTACTTC.

The V call is TRBV7-3, the J call TRBJ2-7; D uncertain. Germline V CDR1 and CDR2: SGHTA, FQGTGA. This CDR3 region has 13 residues. Trimming took off 1 base at V and 5 bases at J, with 9 bases between the two ends. CDR3 sequence reads: CASSLSPRNEQYF. The DNA for the CDR3 is TGTGCCAGCAGCTTAAGCCCGCGGAACGAGCAGTACTTC.

V usage is TRBV5-6 and J usage is TRBJ2-1, with no clear D. Looked up from germline, CDR1 is SGHDT and CDR2 is YYEEEE. Trimming took 1 base from V and 5 from J, leaving 16 bases between them. The CDR3 is 16 amino acids. The CDR3 spells CASSLPEIQWDNEQFF. The CDR3 DNA sequence: TGTGCCAGCAGCTTGCCGGAAATACAATGGGACAATGAGCAGTTCTTC. The variable domain in full, with the rest retrieved from reference TRBV5-6 and TRBJ2-1, is DAGVTQSPTHLIKTRGQQVTLRCSPKSGHDTVSWYQQALGQGPQFIFQYYEEEERQRGNFPDRFSGHQFPNYSSELNVNALLLGDSALYLCASSLPEIQWDNEQFFGPGTRLTVL.

The rearrangement uses TRBV6-1 and TRBJ1-5; D not certain. CDR3 length: 15 amino acids. V lost 3 bases to trimming and J lost 2 bases, with 11 bases between them. Germline assignment: CDR1 MNHNS and CDR2 SASEGT. CDR3 DNA sequence: TGTGCCAGCAGTGATGTTACTGTACGCAATCAGCCCCAGCATTTT. Translation: CASSDVTVRNQPQHF.

This rearrangement joins TRBV4-2 to TRBJ2-7; no reliable D call. Per the germline V gene, CDR1 is LGHNA and CDR2 is YNFKEQ. The CDR3 is 13 amino acids. Deletions cut 4 bases from V and 1 base from J, with 8 bases between. CDR3 region: CASSRLFSYEQYF. In nucleotides, the CDR3 is TGTGCCAGCAGCCGTTTATTTTCCTACGAGCAGTACTTC.

The rearrangement joins TRBV4-2 to TRBJ2-1; 12 bases map to TRBD2. Germline CDR1 reads LGHNA; CDR2 reads YNFKEQ. The CDR3 spans 16 residues. V trimming: 1 base; J trimming: 14 bases; junction bases outside the gene matches: 12. The CDR3 DNA reads as TGTGCCAGCAGCCAAGTCGGGTCTAGCGGGGGGGCAGAGGAGTTCTTC. Translation gives CASSQVGSSGGAEEFF.